What follows are 29 T cell receptor beta chains derived from one specimen sequenced in a study of T cells in Graves' hyperthyroidism and ophthalmopathy. Using RNA transcripts as the source, TCR beta CDR3 regions were amplified. First-round RT-PCR with HTBI primers amplified the TCR CDR3 region. MiXCR, applied by TCRdb to the multiplex PCR reads, yields one record per CDR3 protein. Of 490,000 or so distinct CDR3 sequences in the sample, about 46% were seen once. The sample was peripheral blood or thyroid tissue (not recorded which). Receptors were obtained from an adult woman with Graves' disease, either hyperthyroidism or ophthalmopathy (not recorded which).

In this sample, this clonotype turned up a few times. The chain is built from TRBV5-1 and TRBJ1-6; no reliable D call. This CDR3 has 13 amino acids. Germline CDR1 is SGHRS and CDR2 is YFSETQ. Trimming pared 5 bases from V and 10 bases from J, leaving 13 bases between. DNA of the CDR3: TGCGCCAGCAGGAGGTTTCGGGGATCACCCCTCCACTTT. The encoded protein is CASRRFRGSPLHF.

There are many counts of this clonotype. The rearrangement links TRBV14 to TRBJ1-2; D gene ambiguous. CDR1 is SGHDN, CDR2 FVKESK, per germline. CDR3 length: 13 residues. Trimming pared 0 bases from V and 9 bases from J, leaving 11 bases between. CDR3 loop: CASSQDPPWRYTF. For the CDR3, the DNA is TGTGCCAGCAGCCAAGATCCTCCCTGGCGCTACACCTTC.

Notes on this clonotype: The CDR3 does not end in the conserved phenylalanine or tryptophan, so this is likely a read error. This chain joins TRBV12-3 or TRBV12-4 and TRBJ2-5; 8 bases match TRBD2. Trimming at V came to 3 bases and at J to 5 bases, leaving 5 bases not matched to a gene. The CDR3 contains 14 residues. The CDR3 region is CASSLSGGTETQYS. CDR3 nucleotides: TGTGCCAGCAGTTTGTCGGGAGGGACGGAGACCCAGTACTCC.

This clonotype showed up many times. The rearrangement uses TRBV15 and TRBJ1-4, with D possibly being TRBD1 (5 bases). The germline gives CDR1 LNHNV, CDR2 YYDKDF (reference sequence). Trimming removed 0 bases from V and 8 bases from J, with 10 bases in between. There are 14 residues in the CDR3. The CDR3 spells CATSRDLGVEKLFF. As DNA, the CDR3 is TGTGCCACCAGCAGAGATCTGGGGGTCGAAAAACTGTTTTTT.

This sequence joins TRBV20-1 and TRBJ2-2, with a weak D call TRBD2 (6 bases). Germline CDR1 is DFQATT and CDR2 is SNEGSKA (reference sequence). The CDR3 spans 13 residues. Trimming removed 6 bases at V and 7 bases at J, with 15 bases between. This CDR3 is CSAIRRDGGELFF. CDR3 coding DNA: TGCAGTGCCATTAGGAGGGACGGCGGGGAGCTGTTTTTT.

This sequence joins TRBV7-8 and TRBJ2-2; D gene unclear. Germline V CDR1 and CDR2: SGHVS, FQNEAQ. Trimming shortened V by 4 bases and J by 8 bases, and 5 bases separated the two germline ends. The CDR3 covers 11 residues. The chain's CDR3 is CASSWRGELFF. CDR3 bases: TGTGCCAGCAGCTGGCGGGGGGAGCTGTTTTTT.

Concerning this clonotype: Just one base apart from a much larger clone, this may be a read error. The V and J genes are TRBV7-9 and TRBJ2-7; TRBD1 matches at 9 bases. The germline gives CDR1 SEHNR, CDR2 FQNEAQ (reference sequence). The CDR3 loop spans 14 amino acids. The V segment lost 4 bases and the J segment 3 bases; nucleotides outside the gene matches: 4. The CDR3 region is CASSSRTGDYEQYF. The CDR3 bases are TGTGCCAGCAGCTCCCGGACAGGGGACTACGAGCAGTACTTC.

Concerning this clonotype itself: This may come from a read error, since a much larger clone is one base off. The chain combines TRBV10-3 with TRBJ1-1, with a weak D call TRBD1 (5 bases). Trimming took off 6 bases at V and 4 bases at J, with 18 bases between the two ends. The CDR3 loop spans 15 amino acids. CDR1 and CDR2 (germline): ENHRY, SYGVKD. The CDR3 loop reads CAISRTIGHGTEAFF. In DNA, the CDR3 is TGTGCCATCAGCCGTACTATAGGACACGGCACTGAAGCTTTCTTT.

The V gene is TRBV2, the J gene TRBJ2-7; TRBD1 matches at 7 bases. Germline V gene sequence: CDR1 SNHLY, CDR2 FYNNEI. V dropped 5 bases and J dropped 3; count of bases not matched to a gene: 4. This CDR3 comprises 13 residues. The CDR3 reads CASSRTGYYEQYF. The CDR3 nucleotides are TGTGCCAGCAGTAGGACAGGCTACTACGAGCAGTACTTC.

The chain has TRBV20-1 and TRBJ1-1, with D unresolved. Germline loops: CDR1 DFQATT, CDR2 SNEGSKA (reference sequence). The CDR3 consists of 12 residues. DNA for the CDR3: TGCAGGGCAATATGGGTGAACACTGAAGCTTTCTTT. This codes for CRAIWVNTEAFF.

This clonotype has only a few counts. The gene calls are TRBV28 and TRBJ1-6; D might be TRBD1 (5 bases). V was pared by 6 bases and J by 5 bases, with 17 bases between. This CDR3 has 16 residues. Germline lookup yields CDR1 MDHEN and CDR2 SYDVKM. This CDR3 is CASRSLGGGDNSPLHF. The DNA of the CDR3 is TGTGCCAGCAGATCCCTGGGTGGGGGAGATAATTCACCCCTCCACTTT.

This clonotype was observed many times. The rearrangement links TRBV5-6 to TRBJ2-7; 9 bases fit TRBD2. This CDR3 spans 16 amino acids. V was clipped by 1 base and J by 3 bases; unmatched bases: 8. Germline-derived CDR1 and CDR2 are SGHDT and YYEEEE. The CDR3, as DNA: TGTGCCAGCAGCTTGAGACAGTTTAGCGGGAGCTACGAGCAGTACTTC. Its translation: CASSLRQFSGSYEQYF. The variable domain in full, with the rest retrieved from reference TRBV5-6 and TRBJ2-7, is DAGVTQSPTHLIKTRGQQVTLRCSPKSGHDTVSWYQQALGQGPQFIFQYYEEEERQRGNFPDRFSGHQFPNYSSELNVNALLLGDSALYLCASSLRQFSGSYEQYFGPGTRLTVT.

The gene calls are TRBV7-9 and TRBJ1-1, with TRBD1 matching over 10 bases. This CDR3 region has 16 residues. The ends lost 5 bases at V and 1 base at J; junction bases unmatched: 7. Germline V gives CDR1 SEHNR, CDR2 FQNEAQ (reference sequence). The CDR3 reads CASSHRDRGTNTEAFF. DNA of the CDR3: TGTGCCAGCAGCCACCGGGACAGGGGTACGAACACTGAAGCTTTCTTT.

The chain is built from TRBV2 and TRBJ2-7; D may correspond to TRBD1 or TRBD2 (5 bases each). Germline CDR1 is SNHLY and CDR2 is FYNNEI. The CDR3 sequence is 13 residues long. Between the trimmed V and J ends, which lost 4 bases and 1 base, there was a span of 8 bases. The CDR3 here is CASSGQRSYEQYF. CDR3 nucleotides: TGTGCCAGCAGTGGACAGCGGTCCTACGAGCAGTACTTC.

The rearrangement links TRBV29-1 to TRBJ1-1; a weak D match, TRBD1 (6 bases). The germline gives CDR1 SQVTM, CDR2 ANQGSEA. Trimming shortened V by 6 bases and J by 5 bases, and 19 bases separated the two germline ends. The CDR3 spans 14 residues. This CDR3 is CSVPPGGLVTEAFF. In DNA, the CDR3 is TGCAGCGTACCACCCGGGGGGCTGGTGACTGAAGCTTTCTTT. The variable domain in full, completed from reference TRBV29-1 and TRBJ1-1, reads SAVISQKPSRDICQRGTSLTIQCQVDSQVTMMFWYRQQPGQSLTLIATANQGSEATYESGFVIDKFPISRPNLTFSTLTVSNMSPEDSSIYLCSVPPGGLVTEAFFGQGTRLTVV.

The genes are TRBV6-1 and TRBJ1-4; 10 nucleotides match TRBD1. Looked up from germline, CDR1 is MNHNS and CDR2 is SASEGT. The CDR3 sequence is 14 residues long. The junction had 4 bases not matched to a gene; V was cut back by 5 bases and J by 7 bases. CDR3 in amino acids: CASSSGTGAEKLFF. The CDR3 DNA reads TGTGCCAGCAGTTCCGGGACAGGGGCTGAAAAACTGTTTTTT.

This clonotype was found many times. The J gene is TRBJ2-5, the V gene TRBV7-8, with TRBD2 identical over 13 bases. The ends lost 5 bases at V and 4 bases at J; junction bases unmatched: 4. The CDR3 is 15 residues long. Germline loops: CDR1 SGHVS, CDR2 FQNEAQ. The CDR3 DNA follows: TGTGCCAGCAGCCCTCGGACTAGCGGGAGAGAGACCCAGTACTTC. Residues: CASSPRTSGRETQYF.

This clonotype was observed a handful of times. The chain carries TRBV28 and TRBJ2-7; D tentatively reads TRBD1 or TRBD2 (5 bases each). This CDR3 spans 16 amino acids. The germline CDR1 and CDR2 sequences are MDHEN and SYDVKM. V shed 6 bases and J shed 0 bases, with 18 bases lying between them. CDR3 DNA sequence: TGTGCCAGCAGCTATCAACCGGGACGTAGCTCCTACGAGCAGTACTTC. It is translated as CASSYQPGRSSYEQYF.

This clonotype has just a few counts. The chain couples TRBV7-9 to TRBJ2-7, with TRBD1 identical over 8 bases. Germline V CDR1 and CDR2: SEHNR, FQNEAQ (reference sequence). The trim removed 6 bases at V and 1 base at J, leaving 11 bases unmatched. CDR3 length equals 16 residues. CDR3: CASSTSGTGLSYEQYF. As DNA, the CDR3 is TGTGCCAGCAGTACCTCCGGGACAGGTCTTTCCTACGAGCAGTACTTC.

At least ten counts were recorded for this clonotype. The CDR3 region is CASTQGNQETQYF. The CDR3 region has the DNA TGTGCCAGCACTCAGGGAAACCAAGAGACCCAGTACTTC. J is TRBJ2-5 and V is TRBV2, with D maybe TRBD1 (5 bases). This CDR3 spans 13 amino acids. V lost 7 bases to trimming and J lost 0 bases, with 9 bases between them. Germline V gene data show CDR1 as SNHLY and CDR2 as FYNNEI.

In regard to this clonotype: The CDR3 carries no conserved terminal phenylalanine or tryptophan, so it likely arises from a read error. The DNA is left out, because the CDR3 cannot be placed on it with certainty; the CDR3 is given as TCRdb lists it. The chain has TRBV12-3 or TRBV12-4 and TRBJ1-6. The CDR3 sequence runs 15 residues, both termini included. The CDR3 here is CASRGGQRDNSPLQS.

This clonotype has at least ten counts. The chain recombines TRBV6-5 with TRBJ1-5; perhaps TRBD1 as D (5 bases). The CDR3 covers 13 residues. The germline V gene has CDR1 MNHEY and CDR2 SVGAGI. V lost 8 bases and J 5 bases, leaving 13 bases between the germline ends. CDR3 sequence reads: CASGSRGYQPQHF. CDR3 in DNA: TGTGCCAGCGGCTCCCGGGGCTATCAGCCCCAGCATTTT.

This chain uses TRBV12-3 or TRBV12-4 with TRBJ2-2; TRBD2 aligns across 11 bases. V shed 6 bases and J 4 bases; nucleotides not matched to a gene: 7. The CDR3 is made up of 16 amino acids. The CDR3 region is CASRRPGLAATGELFF. The DNA of the CDR3 is TGTGCCAGCAGACGCCCGGGACTAGCGGCCACCGGGGAGCTGTTTTTT.

The rearrangement uses TRBV20-1 and TRBJ1-1; D is unresolved. The CDR3 covers 12 residues. The V gene's germline CDR1 is DFQATT and CDR2 SNEGSKA (reference sequence). V dropped 5 bases and J dropped 6 bases, with 13 bases sitting between them. The CDR3 spells CSAAQGKAEAFF. In DNA, the CDR3 is TGCAGTGCTGCCCAAGGGAAGGCTGAAGCTTTCTTT.

This clonotype was seen more than once but under ten times. This chain uses TRBV28 with TRBJ2-7; TRBD2 is a possible D gene (6 bases). CDR3 length: 14 residues. Between the trimmed V and J ends, which lost 7 bases and 3 bases, there was a span of 16 bases. The germline CDR1 and CDR2 sequences are MDHEN and SYDVKM. The DNA of the CDR3 is TGTGCCAGCAACTTGGTGGGAGCGGGCTACGAGCAGTACTTC. Amino acids: CASNLVGAGYEQYF.

CDR3 coding DNA: TGCAGCGTTGATCTGGGGGCTGGGGCCAACGTCCTGACTTTC. Its protein product is CSVDLGAGANVLTF. This rearrangement joins TRBV29-1 to TRBJ2-6, with D perhaps assigned TRBD1 or TRBD2 (5 bases each). With 3 bases removed from V and 2 bases from J, the gap between germline ends came to 8 bases. This CDR3 region has 14 residues. Germline V gene data show CDR1 as SQVTM and CDR2 as ANQGSEA.

The gene calls are TRBV7-2 and TRBJ1-4; D unclear. Per the germline V gene, CDR1 is SGHTA and CDR2 is FQGNSA. The CDR3 spans 12 residues. Trimming took off 11 bases at V and 8 bases at J, with 15 bases between the two ends. The CDR3 DNA follows: TGTGCCTGGAGTCCAACTAGGGAAAAACTGTTTTTT. Translating gives CAWSPTREKLFF.

The sample holds one count of this clonotype. The chain employs TRBV7-2 and TRBJ2-5, with 8 bases lining up with TRBD2. The CDR3 extends over 16 amino acids. Germline CDR1 and CDR2: SGHTA and FQGNSA. The trim removed 8 bases at V and 4 bases at J, leaving 15 bases unmatched. This CDR3 is CASSSGQKTAGETQYF. CDR3 DNA sequence: TGTGCCAGCTCTAGCGGGCAAAAAACAGCCGGAGAGACCCAGTACTTC.

The table lists this clonotype with many counts. The genes are TRBV7-2 and TRBJ2-7, with D uncertain. Germline V gene data show CDR1 as SGHTA and CDR2 as FQGNSA. V lost 0 bases and J lost 2, with 5 bases in between. This CDR3 spans 13 amino acids. CDR3: CASSLAQTYEQYF. The DNA for the CDR3 is TGTGCCAGCAGCTTAGCTCAAACCTACGAGCAGTACTTC.